These 23 T cell receptor beta chains were all obtained from the same sample, sequenced in a study of T cells in Graves' hyperthyroidism and ophthalmopathy. The investigators amplified TCR beta CDR3 regions from RNA transcripts. The HTBI set primed first-round TCR CDR3 RT-PCR. TCRdb itself ran the multiplex PCR reads through MiXCR, one entry per CDR3 protein. Here the sample spans roughly 420,000 distinct CDR3 sequences, more than 15% being singletons. Source material: blood. The receptors shown here come from a woman aged 18-30 years with Graves' hyperthyroidism.

This clonotype showed up many times. The J gene is TRBJ2-3, the V gene TRBV29-1; 7 bases align to TRBD1. CDR1 SQVTM and CDR2 ANQGSEA come from the germline V gene. The V gene end was trimmed by 0 bases and the J gene end by 2 bases; junction bases not matched to a gene: 5. This CDR3 region has 15 residues. The CDR3 loop is CSVEDSGQNTDTQYF. The DNA for the CDR3 is TGCAGCGTTGAAGACTCGGGACAGAACACAGATACGCAGTATTTT.

This chain uses TRBV6-2 or TRBV6-3 with TRBJ1-1, with D tentatively TRBD1 (6 bases). Trimming took 2 bases from V and 8 from J, leaving 12 bases between them. This CDR3 has 13 residues. Germline V gene lookup returns CDR1 MNHEY and CDR2 SVGEGT. This CDR3 reads CASSYVGGVEAFF. CDR3 nucleotides: TGTGCCAGCAGTTACGTTGGGGGCGTGGAAGCTTTCTTT.

In this sample, this clonotype turned up a few times. The V and J genes are TRBV12-3 or TRBV12-4 and TRBJ1-6; D not resolved. The V gene lost 3 bases and the J gene lost 6 bases, with 12 bases spanning the gap. CDR3 length: 15 amino acids. The CDR3 DNA is TGTGCCAGCAGTTTGATAGCGACATCTAATTCACCCCTCCACTTT. Translating gives CASSLIATSNSPLHF.

This clonotype was detected a few times. J is TRBJ2-3 and V is TRBV15; weak D call: TRBD1 (5 bases). Trimming shortened V by 5 bases and J by 4 bases, and 16 bases separated the two germline ends. CDR3 length equals 15 residues. Germline-derived CDR1 and CDR2 are LNHNV and YYDKDF (reference sequence). The CDR3 DNA is TGTGCCACCAGCGAGAGTGGAAGGGGCCCAGATACGCAGTATTTT. It translates to CATSESGRGPDTQYF.

Sample share makes this clonotype medium-sized. The chain employs TRBV15 and TRBJ1-1, with unresolved D. This CDR3 has 14 amino acids. Germline values: CDR1 LNHNV, CDR2 YYDKDF (reference sequence). Deletions cut 0 bases from V and 5 bases from J, with 10 bases between. DNA of the CDR3: TGTGCCACCAGCAGAGATAATGCAGGTACTGAAGCTTTCTTT. Its translation: CATSRDNAGTEAFF. Full variable domain (outside the CDR3, taken from reference TRBV15 and TRBJ1-1): DAMVIQNPRYQVTQFGKPVTLSCSQTLNHNVMYWYQQKSSQAPKLLFHYYDKDFNNEADTPDNFQSRRPNTSFCFLDIRSPGLGDTAMYLCATSRDNAGTEAFFGQGTRLTVV.

This clonotype was seen more than once but under ten times. V is TRBV20-1 and J is TRBJ2-3; 8 positions agree with TRBD2. This CDR3 is 15 amino acids long. V was pared by 4 bases and J by 2 bases, with 8 bases of the junction left unmatched. The germline V gene has CDR1 DFQATT and CDR2 SNEGSKA (reference sequence). In DNA form, the CDR3 reads TGCAGTGCTACGAAGGGGACTAGATCCACAGATACGCAGTATTTT. Its translation is CSATKGTRSTDTQYF.

The chain employs TRBV7-9 and TRBJ2-7; no clear D gene. V dropped 1 base and J dropped 2 bases, with 9 bases sitting between them. Per germline, CDR1 SEHNR and CDR2 FQNEAQ (reference sequence). The CDR3 length is 14 residues. This chain's CDR3 is CASSLGGLPYEQYF. The CDR3, as DNA: TGTGCCAGCAGCTTAGGGGGTTTACCCTACGAGCAGTACTTC.

This clonotype was seen many times. The rearrangement joins TRBV5-5 to TRBJ2-7; TRBD1 is a possible D gene (5 bases). Deletions cut 4 bases from V and 4 bases from J, with 9 bases between. The V gene's germline CDR1 is SGHKS and CDR2 YYEKEE (reference sequence). The CDR3 is made up of 12 amino acids. CDR3 bases: TGTGCCAGCAGCGGAACAGGTTACGAGCAGTACTTC. This encodes CASSGTGYEQYF.

The table lists this clonotype with many counts. This chain uses TRBV27 with TRBJ1-2; no clear D. This CDR3 contains 11 residues. Germline CDR1 MNHEY, CDR2 SMNVEV (reference sequence). Trimming shortened V by 8 bases and J by 8 bases, and 12 bases separated the two germline ends. In nucleotides, the CDR3 is TGTGCCAGCCCGCCGACCGGGGGCTACACCTTC. Translation gives CASPPTGGYTF.

The sample holds a few counts of this clonotype. The rearrangement links TRBV5-1 to TRBJ2-7, with D perhaps TRBD2 (6 bases). Germline CDR1 and CDR2: SGHRS and YFSETQ. CDR3 length equals 18 residues. Trimming cost V 2 bases and J 5 bases, with 26 bases left between them. Here the CDR3 DNA reads TGCGCCAGCAGCTTAGACCGGTTGGTAGCCCAGCGGGTGGACGAGCAGTACTTC. Translation gives CASSLDRLVAQRVDEQYF. Filled out from reference TRBV5-1 and TRBJ2-7, the complete variable domain reads KAGVTQTPRYLIKTRGQQVTLSCSPISGHRSVSWYQQTPGQGLQFLFEYFSETQRNKGNFPGRFSGRQFSNSRSEMNVSTLELGDSALYLCASSLDRLVAQRVDEQYFGPGTRLTVT.

For the CDR3, the DNA is TGTGCCACCAGACAGGGGGCTGGGGTTGAGCAGTTCTTC. This encodes CATRQGAGVEQFF. V gene TRBV27 combines with J gene TRBJ2-1, with 10 bases that match TRBD1. This CDR3 has 13 residues. J lost 9 bases, V lost 10 bases, and 9 bases had no gene match. The germline V gene has CDR1 MNHEY and CDR2 SMNVEV (reference sequence).

The chain carries TRBV4-1 and TRBJ2-7; TRBD2 agrees at 9 bases. V lost 2 bases, J lost 6 bases, and 17 bases stayed unmatched. The CDR3 runs 18 residues. Germline lookup yields CDR1 MGHRA and CDR2 YSYEKL. CDR3 protein: CASSQQNRAAGGFSEQYF. CDR3 coding DNA: TGCGCCAGCAGCCAACAAAACAGGGCAGCGGGAGGTTTTAGCGAGCAGTACTTC.

This clonotype turned up a few times. The rearrangement joins TRBV14 to TRBJ2-5; no clear D gene. The V gene's germline CDR1 is SGHDN and CDR2 FVKESK. This CDR3 has 11 residues. Trimming removed 8 bases at V and 5 bases at J, with 9 bases between. CDR3 coding DNA: TGTGCCAGCTCCACCGTGGAGACCCAGTACTTC. Amino acid sequence: CASSTVETQYF.

This clonotype has more than one count but fewer than ten. The chain recombines TRBV20-1 with TRBJ2-5; 14 bases fit TRBD2. Losses at the gene ends were 3 bases for V and 1 base for J; bases not matched to a gene: 7. Germline loops: CDR1 DFQATT, CDR2 SNEGSKA (reference sequence). The CDR3 has 17 residues. The CDR3 bases are TGCAGTGCTAGCTTCGGACTAGCGGGGGGCCCCCAAGAGACCCAGTACTTC. This gives the protein CSASFGLAGGPQETQYF.

This clonotype was counted at least ten times. The chain couples TRBV28 to TRBJ2-7; D perhaps matches TRBD1 (6 bases). V dropped 7 bases and J dropped 0 bases, with 10 bases sitting between them. The CDR3 is 13 residues long. Germline lookup yields CDR1 MDHEN and CDR2 SYDVKM. Here the CDR3 DNA reads TGTGCCAGCAAGGGACAAAGCTCCTACGAGCAGTACTTC. This encodes CASKGQSSYEQYF.

This clonotype turned up a few times. The V call is TRBV5-1, the J call TRBJ2-1; D remains unclear. Germline loops: CDR1 SGHRS, CDR2 YFSETQ. V lost 0 bases to trimming and J lost 9 bases, with 22 bases between them. This CDR3 contains 17 residues. The CDR3 DNA sequence: TGCGCCAGCAGCTTGGAGCTCCTCGGACCCCTCGGCAGTGAGCAGTTCTTC. Translating gives CASSLELLGPLGSEQFF.

In its sample, this clonotype was seen many times. This chain joins TRBV12-3 or TRBV12-4 and TRBJ2-7; D unresolved. V lost 8 bases and J lost 5, with 10 bases in between. The CDR3 extends over 11 amino acids. CDR3 loop: CASGSSDEQYF. The CDR3 DNA reads TGTGCCAGCGGCTCGTCCGACGAGCAGTACTTC.

This clonotype was picked up many times. V is TRBV3-1 and J is TRBJ2-7; 9 bases align to TRBD1. Losses at the gene ends were 4 bases for V and 7 bases for J; bases not matched to a gene: 5. This CDR3 has 13 residues. Germline CDR1 reads LGHDT; CDR2 reads YNNKEL (reference sequence). The CDR3: CASSPEDRGEQYF. The CDR3 DNA sequence: TGTGCCAGCAGCCCCGAGGACAGGGGTGAGCAGTACTTC.

This sequence joins TRBV7-3 and TRBJ1-1; D is perhaps TRBD1 (5 bases). Trimming removed 5 bases at V and 1 base at J, with 11 bases between. CDR1 SGHTA and CDR2 FQGTGA come from the germline V gene. This CDR3 has 14 residues. CDR3 sequence: CASSPGHGNTEAFF. In DNA, the CDR3 is TGTGCCAGCAGCCCCGGACATGGGAACACTGAAGCTTTCTTT.

Comments on this clonotype: This may stem from a read error, because a much larger clone lies one nucleotide away. This chain joins TRBV14 and TRBJ2-1; no reliable D call. Trimming removed 1 base from V and 0 bases from J, with 13 bases in between. The germline V gene has CDR1 SGHDN and CDR2 FVKESK. This CDR3 contains 17 residues. CDR3 DNA sequence: TGTGCCAGCAGCCAAGTTGAGACGGCGAGCTCCTACAATGAGCAGTTCTTC. Amino acids: CASSQVETASSYNEQFF. The variable domain in full, completed from reference TRBV14 and TRBJ2-1, reads EAGVTQFPSHSVIEKGQTVTLRCDPISGHDNLYWYRRVMGKEIKFLLHFVKESKQDESGMPNNRFLAERTGGTYSTLKVQPAELEDSGVYFCASSQVETASSYNEQFFGPGTRLTVL.

This clonotype was counted between two and nine times. The junction does not match germline at one end; this may be a read error. The J gene is TRBJ1-3, the V gene TRBV25-1, with a tentative D call TRBD1 (6 bases). The CDR3 contains 16 residues. In germline, CDR1 is MGHDK, CDR2 SYGVNS. The CDR3 region is CASSENRVASRNTIYF. DNA of the CDR3: TGTGCCAGCAGTGAAAACAGGGTTGCCTCTAGAAACACCATATATTTT.

The chain carries TRBV14 and TRBJ2-1, with TRBD1 matching 9 bases. The CDR3 extends over 15 amino acids. CDR1 is SGHDN and CDR2 is FVKESK in the germline V gene. Trimming cost V 0 bases and J 7 bases; bases outside gene matches: 4. The CDR3 here is CASSQDETGGNEQFF. The CDR3 region has the DNA TGTGCCAGCAGCCAAGATGAGACAGGGGGTAATGAGCAGTTCTTC.

This clonotype was recorded many times. The genes are TRBV9 and TRBJ2-1; TRBD2 matches 7 bases. This CDR3 spans 15 amino acids. Losses at the gene ends were 2 bases for V and 6 bases for J; bases not matched to a gene: 8. Germline CDR1 reads SGDLS; CDR2 reads YYNGEE. The CDR3 spells CASSVGLGAINEQFF. The CDR3 coding sequence is TGTGCCAGCAGCGTCGGACTAGGGGCAATCAATGAGCAGTTCTTC.